This T cell receptor beta chain was recovered during a study of CD8+ T cells in alopecia areata. The wider study: Dosing spanned 6 to 18 months on tofacitinib, then 6 months off drug.

TCR sequencing used cDNA made by reverse transcription of extracted RNA. Only in-frame clones appear in the TCRdb table, and some are missing; sequencing was by immunoSEQ multiplex PCR. This sample has 140,000 to 150,000 clones; roughly 54% occur once, and the top ten carry more than 15%. Treatment: oral pan-JAK inhibitor, 5-10 mg twice daily. This CDR3 region has 15 residues. Germline CDR1 is ENHRY and CDR2 is SYGVKD. Trimming took off 2 bases at V and 4 bases at J, with 11 bases between the two ends. This receptor was taken from a human donor with alopecia areata. The input for sequencing was CD8+ T cells sorted from blood, taken at week 4, from a patient treated with tofacitinib. The rearrangement uses TRBV10-3 and TRBJ2-2; possible D gene TRBD2, 5 bases. As DNA, the CDR3 is TGTGCCATCAGTGAGGGGCTAGCCTCCACCGGGGAGCTGTTTTTT. It yields the protein CAISEGLASTGELFF.